These 14 T cell receptor beta chains were sequenced from one sample in a study of neurological immune-mediated disorders. One entry per CDR3 protein, called by TCRdb with MiXCR from the 5' RACE reads. The sample records approximately 38,000 distinct CDR3 sequences, roughly 2.5% being singletons. Material for sequencing was PBMCs. Every receptor here comes from a man aged 45-65 years with multiple sclerosis.

The CDR3 here is CASSFGPAQYF. DNA of the CDR3: TGTGCCAGCAGTTTTGGTCCGGCGCAGTATTTT. The chain recombines TRBV12-3 or TRBV12-4 with TRBJ2-3, with unresolved D. The V end lost 3 bases, the J end lost 10 bases, and 8 bases lay between the germline ends. The CDR3 contains 11 residues.

This clonotype showed up many times. V is TRBV19 and J is TRBJ2-1; the match to TRBD2 covers 7 bases. Germline V gene sequence: CDR1 LNHDA, CDR2 SQIVND (reference sequence). The J segment lost 4 bases and the V segment lost 4 bases, leaving 4 bases of the junction unmatched. The CDR3 extends over 14 amino acids. CDR3 amino acids: CASSTASGYNEQFF. CDR3 bases: TGTGCCAGTAGTACGGCTAGCGGTTACAATGAGCAGTTCTTC.

The sample holds many counts of this clonotype. V is TRBV5-5 and J is TRBJ2-2; 8 bases are a match to TRBD1. Trimming took 0 bases from V and 6 from J; bases not matched to a gene: 4. The CDR3 length is 15 residues. Germline V gene lookup returns CDR1 SGHKS and CDR2 YYEKEE (reference sequence). CDR3 sequence: CASSLEVTGAGELFF. CDR3 nucleotide sequence: TGTGCCAGCAGCTTGGAGGTGACAGGGGCCGGGGAGCTGTTTTTT.

This clonotype was observed many times. The chain carries TRBV3-1 and TRBJ1-1; no clear D gene. Germline CDR1 is LGHDT and CDR2 is YNNKEL (reference sequence). The CDR3 runs 16 residues. Trimming took 1 base from V and 0 from J, leaving 12 bases between them. CDR3: CASSQGGGDMNTEAFF. As DNA, the CDR3 is TGTGCCAGCAGCCAAGGGGGTGGAGACATGAACACTGAAGCTTTCTTT.

In its sample, this clonotype was seen many times. The V call is TRBV12-3 or TRBV12-4, the J call TRBJ2-3; the match to TRBD2 covers 11 bases. V shed 6 bases and J 8 bases; nucleotides not matched to a gene: 13. This CDR3 has 16 residues. Here the CDR3 reads CASRTSGTISGGTQYF. The CDR3, as DNA: TGTGCCAGCAGGACTAGCGGGACAATTTCTGGGGGTACGCAGTATTTT.

There are a few counts of this clonotype. Germline and junction disagree at one end, which may indicate a read error. V and J are TRBV7-2 and TRBJ1-5; a weak D match, TRBD1 (5 bases). This CDR3 is built from 13 residues. In germline, CDR1 is SGHTA, CDR2 FQGNSA. The CDR3 region is CASSSRVNQPQNF. For the CDR3, the DNA is TGTGCCAGCAGCTCCAGGGTCAATCAGCCCCAGAATTTT.

V gene TRBV5-1 combines with J gene TRBJ2-3; 8 bases agree with TRBD1. CDR1 and CDR2 from the germline V gene are SGHRS and YFSETQ. V lost 3 bases, J lost 2 bases, and 5 bases stayed unmatched. The CDR3 spans 15 residues. Written as DNA, the CDR3 is TGCGCCAGCAGCTGGAGGGACAGGTCCACAGATACGCAGTATTTT. The encoded protein is CASSWRDRSTDTQYF.

The table lists this clonotype with many counts. The chain uses TRBV20-1 and TRBJ1-2, with 7 bases aligning to TRBD1. This CDR3 has 15 amino acids. The trim removed 6 bases at V and 4 bases at J, leaving 14 bases unmatched. CDR1 and CDR2 from the germline V gene are DFQATT and SNEGSKA (reference sequence). CDR3 coding DNA: TGCAGTGCCAGGCATACCGACAGGGCTGCCTATGGCTACACCTTC. It encodes CSARHTDRAAYGYTF.

This clonotype was counted at least ten times. The chain carries TRBV20-1 and TRBJ1-1; D unresolved. Germline-derived CDR1 and CDR2 are DFQATT and SNEGSKA (reference sequence). Trimming cost V 1 base and J 2 bases, with 17 bases left between them. The CDR3 contains 16 residues. CDR3 sequence (DNA): TGCAGTGCTAGAGCCCGGCGGACGGTGAAAAACACTGAAGCTTTCTTT. Translation: CSARARRTVKNTEAFF.

This clonotype was found many times. This rearrangement joins TRBV27 to TRBJ1-1, with D uncertain. Germline-derived CDR1 and CDR2 are MNHEY and SMNVEV (reference sequence). CDR3 size: 12 residues. V lost 11 bases and J lost 7, with 17 bases in between. DNA for the CDR3: TGTGCCTCCTATGGGCGGCATAATGAAGCTTTCTTT. The encoded protein is CASYGRHNEAFF.

At least ten counts were recorded for this clonotype. The junction does not match germline at one end; this may be a read error. The genes are TRBV27 and TRBJ1-5, with 7 bases that match TRBD1. This CDR3 is 15 amino acids long. Germline V gene sequence: CDR1 MNHEY, CDR2 SMNVEV (reference sequence). The CDR3 nucleotides read TGTGCCAGCAGTTATACAGGGGCCTTCAATCAGCCCCAGAATTTT. It is translated as CASSYTGAFNQPQNF.

As regards this clonotype: A much larger clone differs from this one at a single base, so this may be a read error. The chain combines TRBV12-3 or TRBV12-4 with TRBJ1-2, with D perhaps TRBD1 (5 bases). Trimming pared 6 bases from V and 7 bases from J, leaving 15 bases between. The CDR3 consists of 13 residues. The CDR3 coding sequence is TGTGCCAGCAGGTCGGGAAAGGGGATTGGCTACACCTTC. It is translated as CASRSGKGIGYTF.

This clonotype came up many times. The gene calls are TRBV12-3 or TRBV12-4 and TRBJ2-1, with 14 bases that match TRBD2. Germline trimming cut 4 bases from V and 0 bases from J; bases unmatched to any gene: 8. This CDR3 is built from 19 residues. CDR3 residues: CASSSTRLAGGSSYNEQFF. The CDR3 DNA reads as TGTGCCAGCAGTTCAACCAGACTAGCGGGGGGGAGCTCCTACAATGAGCAGTTCTTC.

This sequence joins TRBV24-1 and TRBJ1-2; D gene ambiguous. The CDR3 covers 14 residues. Germline V lookup: CDR1 KGHDR, CDR2 SFDVKD. V lost 0 bases and J lost 4, with 8 bases in between. The CDR3 is CATSDLGGSYGYTF. The CDR3 DNA reads TGTGCCACCAGTGATTTGGGAGGGTCCTATGGCTACACCTTC.